This TCR beta chain was sequenced during a study of cytomegalovirus exposure and HLA in healthy donors. Vbeta (60) and Jbeta (13) primers were used in the PCR. Some clones are missing from TCRdb's copy, which holds only in-frame ones; the method was immunoSEQ multiplex PCR. The sample lists about 120,000 clones; around four fifths were seen once. Details on this clone: Antigen unknown.

There are 15 residues in the CDR3. Trimming removed 6 bases from V and 3 bases from J, with 18 bases in between. Germline values: CDR1 MDHEN, CDR2 SYDVKM. Broader study findings: In a later analysis, donors in an Asian-associated ancestry cluster reportedly had fewer N-insertions in productive TCRs than the cohort mean. The authors later found HLA-associated TCR beta chains more clonally expanded than equally common others. Roughly uniform sequencing depth across donors was assumed, possibly incorrectly.

V gene TRBV28 combines with J gene TRBJ2-7; TRBD1 might be the D (5 bases). Sequencing was carried out using PBMCs. The receptor was derived from a male donor in good health and CMV-seropositive. CDR3: CASSTPRTFNYEQYF. The CDR3 coding sequence is TGTGCCAGCAGCACACCCCGGACATTTAACTACGAGCAGTACTTC.